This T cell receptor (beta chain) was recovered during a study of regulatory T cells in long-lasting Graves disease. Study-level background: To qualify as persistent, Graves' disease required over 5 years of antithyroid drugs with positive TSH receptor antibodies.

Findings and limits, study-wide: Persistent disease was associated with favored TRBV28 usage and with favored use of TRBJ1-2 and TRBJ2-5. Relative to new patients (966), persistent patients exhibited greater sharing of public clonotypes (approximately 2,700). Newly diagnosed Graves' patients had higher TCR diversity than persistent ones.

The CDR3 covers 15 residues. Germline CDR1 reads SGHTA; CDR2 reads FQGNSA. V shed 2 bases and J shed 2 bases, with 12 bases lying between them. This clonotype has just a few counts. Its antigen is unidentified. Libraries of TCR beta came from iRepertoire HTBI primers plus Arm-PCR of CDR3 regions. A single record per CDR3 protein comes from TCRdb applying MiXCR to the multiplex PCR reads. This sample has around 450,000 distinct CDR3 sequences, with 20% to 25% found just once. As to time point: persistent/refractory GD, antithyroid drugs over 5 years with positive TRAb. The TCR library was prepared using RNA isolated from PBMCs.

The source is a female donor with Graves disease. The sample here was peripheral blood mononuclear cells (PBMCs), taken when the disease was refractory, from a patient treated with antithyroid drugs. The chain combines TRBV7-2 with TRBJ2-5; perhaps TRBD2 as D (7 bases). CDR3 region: CASSLRGDIQETQYF. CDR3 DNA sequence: TGTGCCAGCAGCTTACGGGGGGACATTCAAGAGACCCAGTACTTC.